A single sample is the source of the 2 T cell receptor beta chains below, sequenced in a study of CD8+CD57+ T cells in acquired aplastic anemia (dated by TCRdb to 2016 to 2019). Data came from an Illumina HiSeq 2000. Genomic DNA was used as template for profiling of TCR beta VDJ combinations and CDR3 sequences. TCRdb took the public reads, trimmed them with fastp at Q25, ran MiXCR for clone calling and kept in-frame beta chains. Identical CDR3 protein sequences are pooled into one entry, listed with their most common genes and DNA. This sample holds 200,000 to 300,000 distinct CDR3 sequences; around 43% were observed only once. Less than 9% of the sample is held by the ten biggest clonotypes. Flow cytometry had shown CD8+CD57+ cell expansion in the patients selected for sequencing. Sequencing was carried out using sorted CD4+, CD8+, or CD8+CD57+ T cells (not recorded which) from PBMCs. All receptors derive from a human donor with aplastic anemia.

This clonotype was counted between two and nine times. The genes are TRBV20-1 and TRBJ1-6; 7 bases are shared with TRBD1. The CDR3 is 13 amino acids. The V segment lost 5 bases and the J segment 11 bases; nucleotides outside the gene matches: 9. CDR1 is DFQATT and CDR2 is SNEGSKA in the germline V gene (reference sequence). CDR3 sequence: CSAPGTVGPPLHF. CDR3 in DNA: TGCAGTGCTCCCGGGACAGTAGGGCCACCCCTCCACTTT.

The sample holds a few counts of this clonotype. This sequence joins TRBV29-1 and TRBJ2-5, with 7 positions matching TRBD1. Losses at the gene ends were 0 bases for V and 5 bases for J; bases not matched to a gene: 15. The CDR3 has 17 residues. In germline, CDR1 is SQVTM, CDR2 ANQGSEA. CDR3 coding DNA: TGCAGCGTTGAAGATTCTGAGGGGGCGGCTGATATGGAGACCCAGTACTTC. This sequence encodes CSVEDSEGAADMETQYF. The whole variable domain, filled in from reference TRBV29-1 and TRBJ2-5, reads SAVISQKPSRDICQRGTSLTIQCQVDSQVTMMFWYRQQPGQSLTLIATANQGSEATYESGFVIDKFPISRPNLTFSTLTVSNMSPEDSSIYLCSVEDSEGAADMETQYFGPGTRLLVL.